Each of the 6 T cell receptor beta chains below was sequenced from the same sample in a study of cytomegalovirus exposure and HLA in healthy donors. 60 Vbeta and 13 Jbeta primers were used in PCR. TCRdb's table, derived via immunoSEQ multiplex PCR, lists solely in-frame clones and lacks some. The table includes approximately 160,000 clones, approximately 71% detected once. Sequenced sample: PBMCs. All receptors derive from a male donor in good health and CMV-seronegative.

The rearrangement links TRBV28 to TRBJ2-7, with D perhaps TRBD2 (5 bases). This CDR3 is built from 12 residues. The V end lost 5 bases, the J end lost 5 bases, and 10 bases lay between the germline ends. Germline values: CDR1 MDHEN, CDR2 SYDVKM. CDR3: CASSPLGDEQYF. The DNA for the CDR3 is TGTGCCAGCAGTCCTCTCGGGGACGAGCAGTACTTC.

The V gene is TRBV5-1, the J gene TRBJ2-5, with TRBD1 as a possible D gene (6 bases). The ends were cut back, 0 bases at V and 2 bases at J, with 17 bases in the middle. CDR3 length: 17 residues. Germline CDR1 reads SGHRS; CDR2 reads YFSETQ. CDR3: CASSLEGPRGSQETQYF. CDR3 in DNA: TGCGCCAGCAGCTTGGAAGGCCCGAGGGGGTCACAAGAGACCCAGTACTTC.

This chain connects TRBV6-1 to TRBJ1-3; no clear D gene. The CDR3 length is 13 residues. V was pared by 4 bases and J by 4 bases, with 8 bases between. Per germline, CDR1 MNHNS and CDR2 SASEGT. Here the CDR3 reads CASSVAEGNTIYF. DNA for the CDR3: TGTGCCAGCAGTGTCGCAGAAGGAAACACCATATATTTT.

The chain has TRBV4-2 and TRBJ2-2; a possible D gene is TRBD2 (6 bases). The CDR3 runs to 18 residues. Trimming stripped 3 bases from V and 5 bases from J, with 22 bases between. CDR1 and CDR2 (germline): LGHNA, YNFKEQ. CDR3 sequence: CASSHLPLGSGGTGELFF. CDR3 DNA: TGTGCCAGCAGCCACCTCCCCCTGGGTAGCGGTGGGACCGGGGAGCTGTTTTTT.

The chain carries TRBV6-1 and TRBJ2-3, with 9 nucleotides matching TRBD2. Germline CDR1 is MNHNS and CDR2 is SASEGT. The CDR3 covers 15 residues. The V gene end was trimmed by 4 bases and the J gene end by 4 bases; junction bases not matched to a gene: 6. The CDR3: CASSAISGGADTQYF. In nucleotides, the CDR3 is TGTGCCAGCAGTGCCATTAGCGGGGGAGCAGATACGCAGTATTTT.

This chain links TRBV6-1 with TRBJ1-1; TRBD1 is a possible D gene (6 bases). From germline, CDR1 is MNHNS and CDR2 SASEGT. The CDR3 extends over 13 amino acids. V dropped 6 bases and J dropped 2 bases, with 10 bases sitting between them. The CDR3 protein is CASRLQGNTEAFF. The CDR3 coding sequence is TGTGCCAGCAGATTACAGGGTAACACTGAAGCTTTCTTT.